These 5 T cell receptor beta chains share one sample of origin, sequenced in a study of cytomegalovirus exposure and HLA in healthy donors. PCR amplification relied on 60 Vbeta primers (plus 13 Jbeta primers). The data were produced by immunoSEQ multiplex PCR, yet TCRdb's version contains in-frame clones alone and is incomplete. The sample lists around 200,000 clones, more than 85% occurring once. What was sequenced was PBMCs. The receptor set was obtained from a woman in her late teens or twenties in good health and CMV-seronegative.

This chain connects TRBV18 to TRBJ2-7; maybe TRBD2 (6 bases). Trimming removed 3 bases at V and 5 bases at J, with 17 bases between. Germline loops: CDR1 KGHSH, CDR2 LQKENI. The CDR3 contains 15 residues. The CDR3 reads CASSPGLALGDEQYF. In DNA form, the CDR3 reads TGTGCCAGCTCACCGGGACTCGCTCTAGGCGACGAGCAGTACTTC.

A single count supports this clone. The gene calls are TRBV7-2 and TRBJ2-7; D is possibly TRBD2 (5 bases). CDR3 length: 13 residues. Germline values: CDR1 SGHTA, CDR2 FQGNSA. V lost 1 base and J lost 2, with 6 bases in between. The CDR3 region is CASSLERAYEQYF. The CDR3 coding sequence is TGTGCCAGCAGCTTAGAGAGGGCCTACGAGCAGTACTTC.

The chain recombines TRBV5-1 with TRBJ2-5; 10 bases are a match to TRBD1. In germline, CDR1 is SGHRS, CDR2 YFSETQ. There are 16 residues in the CDR3. The V gene end was trimmed by 4 bases and the J gene end by 4 bases; junction bases not matched to a gene: 10. CDR3 coding DNA: TGCGCCAGCAGCCCGGCCACAGGACAGGGGGGAGAGACCCAGTACTTC. This sequence encodes CASSPATGQGGETQYF.

The chain is built from TRBV13 and TRBJ2-1; D gene ambiguous. This CDR3 is built from 12 residues. V was clipped by 2 bases and J by 6 bases, with 5 bases between them. Looked up from germline, CDR1 is PRHDT and CDR2 is FYEKMQ (reference sequence). CDR3 DNA sequence: TGTGCCAGCAGCTTAACTCTCAATGAGCAGTTCTTC. This gives the protein CASSLTLNEQFF.

This clone appeared a single time. The rearrangement links TRBV6-5 to TRBJ2-4, with TRBD1 as a possible D gene (6 bases). The CDR3 is made up of 13 amino acids. CDR1 is MNHEY and CDR2 is SVGAGI in the germline V gene. The V end was cut by 7 bases, the J end by 3 bases, with 10 bases between. The CDR3 DNA reads TGTGCCAGCACAGGGGCCGTCAAAAACATTCAGTACTTC. Translating it yields CASTGAVKNIQYF.